The present T cell receptor (beta chain) was sequenced within a study of T cell responses to AZD1222 COVID-19 vaccine. The length of the CDR3 is 11 residues. In germline, CDR1 is MDHEN, CDR2 SYDVKM. The V segment lost 5 bases and the J segment 14 bases; nucleotides outside the gene matches: 8. Points on this clone: The antigen remains unidentified.

Repertoires were generated with immunoSEQ multiplex PCR, while TCRdb's copy carries only in-frame clones and drops some. The table records over 95,000 clones, over 75% of them present only once. Study results and limitations: Spike-specific TCR breadth and depth rose after two AZD1222 doses. Most donors were white British, females outnumbered males, and clonal diversity was possibly underestimated.

The J gene is TRBJ2-5, the V gene TRBV28, with 7 bases matching TRBD2. The sample here was peripheral blood, taken on day 0 of AZD1222 vaccination. The clonotype comes from an adult in good health. The CDR3 DNA is TGTGCCAGCAGTCAAGCGACTAGCACCTACTTC. Its translation is CASSQATSTYF.